This T cell receptor (beta chain) derives from a study of Graves' ophthalmopathy and Graves' hyperthyroidism. Germline V CDR1 and CDR2: MNHEY, SVGAGI. The length of the CDR3 is 15 residues. Trimming shortened V by 0 bases and J by 7 bases, and 15 bases separated the two germline ends. The PBMCs originated from roughly 10 ml of fresh peripheral blood. Investigators amplified TCR beta CDR3 regions from RNA transcripts. First-round RT-PCR with HTBI primers preceded a second-round multiplex PCR. TCRdb independently ran MiXCR on the multiplex PCR reads; one entry per CDR3 protein. The sample holds approximately 210,000 distinct CDR3 sequences; approximately 29% are singletons and the top ten take approximately 9.1%. Findings and caveats of the study: A classifier, a 13-signature model, separated ophthalmopathy from stable hyperthyroidism with around 88% sensitivity and roughly 80% specificity. Also, most clonotypes expanded in the thyroid above 0.001 frequency appeared in blood.

This clonotype was seen repeatedly, ten times or more. Antigen unknown. The rearrangement uses TRBV6-5 and TRBJ1-1; D gene uncertain. The origin of this receptor is a man in his fifties with Graves' ophthalmopathy. Specimen: peripheral blood. DNA of the CDR3: TGTGCCAGCAGTTACTCGGAGGAGGCGGGCAGTGAAGCTTTCTTT. Translating it yields CASSYSEEAGSEAFF.